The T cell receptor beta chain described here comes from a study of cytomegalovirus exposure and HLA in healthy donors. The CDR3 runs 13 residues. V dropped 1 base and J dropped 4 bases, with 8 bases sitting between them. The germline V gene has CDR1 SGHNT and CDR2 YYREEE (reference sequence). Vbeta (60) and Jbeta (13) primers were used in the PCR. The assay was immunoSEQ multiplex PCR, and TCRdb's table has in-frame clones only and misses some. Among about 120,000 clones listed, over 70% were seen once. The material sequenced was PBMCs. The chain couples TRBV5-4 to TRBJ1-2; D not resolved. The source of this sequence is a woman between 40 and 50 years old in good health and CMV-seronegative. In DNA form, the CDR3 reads TGTGCCAGCAGCTTGTATGGGAGCTATGGCTACACCTTC. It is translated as CASSLYGSYGYTF.